The rows below give T cell receptor beta chains drawn from one sample of a study of blood T cell repertoires in COVID-19. Here immunoSEQ multiplex PCR was the method, and the copy in TCRdb shows in-frame clones only, minus some. The sample consists of more than 60,000 clones, 75% to 90% of them appearing once. The sample comprised peripheral blood. The receptors derive from a man between 60 and 70 years old with active or convalescent COVID-19. The CDR3 runs from the conserved cysteine through the conserved F or W. A D gene is named only where the DNA matches it firmly. Only some rows state a clone size, as once, few, many or a class for expanded clones.

J: TRBJ1-2
D: -
size: -
V: TRBV6-2/TRBV6-3
CDR3: CASSHSLGTLNYGYTF
DNA: TGTGCCAGCAGTCATTCTCTCGGGACACTAAACTATGGCTACACCTTC

J: TRBJ1-1
D: TRBD1
size: -
V: TRBV10-3
CDR3: CAMRDPDRANTEAFF
DNA: TGTGCCATGAGAGACCCGGACAGGGCGAACACTGAAGCTTTCTTT

J: TRBJ2-3
D: TRBD1
size: few
V: TRBV6-5
CDR3: CASRPDRVSDTQYF
DNA: TGTGCCAGCAGACCCGACAGGGTCTCTGATACGCAGTATTTT

J: TRBJ1-5
D: -
size: -
V: TRBV7-6
CDR3: CASSRNSNQPQHF
DNA: TGTGCCAGCAGCCGTAATAGCAATCAGCCCCAGCATTTT

J: TRBJ1-3
D: -
size: -
V: TRBV25-1
CDR3: CASSEGPSSGNTIYF
DNA: TGTGCCAGCAGTGAAGGGCCAAGCTCTGGAAACACCATATATTTT

J: TRBJ1-6
D: TRBD1
size: -
V: TRBV5-1
CDR3: CASSLSGQGAPSPLHF
DNA: TGCGCCAGCAGCTTGAGCGGACAGGGGGCGCCCTCACCCCTCCACTTT

J: TRBJ2-1
D: TRBD2
size: -
V: TRBV7-2
CDR3: CASSLAGTSFNEQFF
DNA: TGTGCCAGCAGCTTAGCCGGGACTAGTTTCAATGAGCAGTTCTTC

J: TRBJ1-5
D: TRBD1
size: -
V: TRBV5-1
CDR3: CASSLAGQGGQPQHF
DNA: TGCGCCAGCAGCTTGGCCGGACAGGGAGGTCAGCCCCAGCATTTT

J: TRBJ1-6
D: -
size: -
V: TRBV13
CDR3: CASSLAPYSPLHF
DNA: TGTGCCAGCAGCTTAGCCCCGTATTCACCCCTCCACTTT

J: TRBJ2-6
D: TRBD1
size: few
V: TRBV19
CDR3: CASSAGQGAVGANVLTF
DNA: TGTGCCAGTTCAGCCGGACAGGGGGCCGTTGGGGCCAACGTCCTGACTTTC

J: TRBJ1-5
D: -
size: few
V: TRBV5-8
CDR3: CASSLYGTTTNQPQHF
DNA: TGTGCCAGCAGCTTGTATGGGACAACAACAAATCAGCCCCAGCATTTT

J: TRBJ2-3
D: -
size: -
V: TRBV9
CDR3: CASSGFQDTQYF
DNA: TGTGCCAGCAGCGGCTTTCAGGATACGCAGTATTTT

J: TRBJ2-5
D: -
size: -
V: TRBV6-6
CDR3: CASSQGGQYF
DNA: TGTGCCAGCAGCCAGGGCGGCCAGTACTTC

J: TRBJ1-1
D: -
size: -
V: TRBV20-1
CDR3: CSAPWPFEAFF
DNA: TGCAGTGCCCCTTGGCCGTTTGAAGCTTTCTTT

J: TRBJ1-5
D: -
size: -
V: TRBV10-3
CDR3: CAISEPSGAYSNQPQHF
DNA: TGTGCCATCAGTGAGCCTTCAGGGGCCTATAGCAATCAGCCCCAGCATTTT

J: TRBJ2-5
D: TRBD2
size: -
V: TRBV5-4
CDR3: CASSLGGGRIETQYF
DNA: TGTGCCAGCAGCTTGGGCGGCGGGAGGATCGAGACCCAGTACTTC

J: TRBJ1-2
D: -
size: -
V: TRBV3-1/TRBV3-2
CDR3: CASSQDLPDTYGYTF
DNA: TGTGCCAGCAGCCAAGATTTGCCGGACACCTATGGCTACACCTTC

J: TRBJ2-5
D: TRBD1
size: -
V: TRBV29-1
CDR3: CSTQRGTGGGETQYF
DNA: TGCAGCACACAGAGGGGGACAGGGGGAGGGGAGACCCAGTACTTC

J: TRBJ2-5
D: -
size: few
V: TRBV7-2
CDR3: CASSWTAHQETQYF
DNA: TGTGCCAGCAGCTGGACAGCCCACCAAGAGACCCAGTACTTC

J: TRBJ1-5
D: TRBD1
size: -
V: TRBV2
CDR3: CASRGDRGNQPQHF
DNA: TGTGCCAGCAGGGGCGACAGGGGGAATCAGCCCCAGCATTTT

J: TRBJ1-1
D: TRBD1
size: few
V: TRBV3-1/TRBV3-2
CDR3: CASSLRGQSLNTEAFF
DNA: TGTGCCAGCAGCCTACGGGGACAGAGTCTGAACACTGAAGCTTTCTTT

J: TRBJ2-5
D: -
size: -
V: TRBV9
CDR3: CASSVDSQTQYF
DNA: TGTGCCAGCAGCGTAGATAGTCAGACCCAGTACTTC

J: TRBJ2-2
D: TRBD1
size: -
V: TRBV5-8
CDR3: CASSLEPGQGNGELFF
DNA: TGTGCCAGCAGCTTGGAGCCGGGACAGGGAAACGGGGAGCTGTTTTTT

J: TRBJ2-7
D: TRBD2
size: -
V: TRBV7-9
CDR3: CASSFGTSGGLSSYEQYF
DNA: TGTGCCAGCAGCTTTGGGACTAGCGGGGGTCTCAGCTCCTACGAGCAGTACTTC

J: TRBJ2-3
D: TRBD2
size: -
V: TRBV6-2/TRBV6-3
CDR3: CASSYGLAESTDTQYF
DNA: TGTGCCAGCAGTTACGGTCTAGCGGAAAGCACAGATACGCAGTATTTT

J: TRBJ1-5
D: -
size: -
V: TRBV18
CDR3: CASSPGENQPQHF
DNA: TGTGCCAGCTCACCCGGGGAGAATCAGCCCCAGCATTTT

J: TRBJ2-2
D: -
size: -
V: TRBV27
CDR3: CASSLEGFGVYGELFF
DNA: TGTGCCAGCAGTTTAGAGGGTTTCGGGGTTTACGGGGAGCTGTTTTTT

J: TRBJ1-5
D: TRBD1
size: few
V: TRBV5-5
CDR3: CASSLKGAWQPQHF
DNA: TGTGCCAGCAGCTTGAAGGGGGCCTGGCAGCCCCAGCATTTT

J: TRBJ1-3
D: -
size: -
V: TRBV7-2
CDR3: CASSFAGGRYSGNTIYF
DNA: TGTGCCAGCAGCTTCGCCGGAGGTCGATACTCTGGAAACACCATATATTTT

J: TRBJ1-2
D: TRBD1
size: few
V: TRBV5-5
CDR3: CASSPDRGGYTF
DNA: TGTGCCAGCAGCCCAGACAGGGGCGGCTACACCTTC

J: TRBJ2-5
D: TRBD2
size: -
V: TRBV10-3
CDR3: CAISERRAGQETQYF
DNA: TGTGCCATCAGTGAACGACGAGCGGGGCAAGAGACCCAGTACTTC

J: TRBJ1-2
D: -
size: -
V: TRBV19
CDR3: CASSIGGQIYGYTF
DNA: TGTGCCAGTAGTATAGGGGGCCAAATTTATGGCTACACCTTC

J: TRBJ1-5
D: -
size: -
V: TRBV5-4
CDR3: CASSSNGGQTNQPQHF
DNA: TGTGCCAGCAGCTCTAATGGAGGACAGACTAATCAGCCCCAGCATTTT

J: TRBJ1-2
D: -
size: -
V: TRBV18
CDR3: CASSPPSGRATYGYTF
DNA: TGTGCCAGCTCACCACCCTCTGGCAGGGCCACTTATGGCTACACCTTC

J: TRBJ1-2
D: -
size: -
V: TRBV4-1
CDR3: CASSQDKEEGYYGYTF
DNA: TGCGCCAGCAGCCAAGATAAGGAGGAAGGATACTATGGCTACACCTTC

J: TRBJ1-2
D: -
size: few
V: TRBV29-1
CDR3: CSGAGSLYGYTF
DNA: TGCAGCGGGGCAGGCTCTCTCTATGGCTACACCTTC

J: TRBJ1-2
D: TRBD1
size: -
V: TRBV5-6
CDR3: CASSLVDRGNYGYTF
DNA: TGTGCCAGCAGCTTGGTGGACAGGGGTAACTATGGCTACACCTTC

J: TRBJ1-1
D: TRBD1
size: once
V: TRBV14
CDR3: CASSRTGWAEAFF
DNA: TGTGCCAGCAGCCGGACAGGGTGGGCTGAAGCTTTCTTT

J: TRBJ2-7
D: -
size: -
V: TRBV6-2/TRBV6-3
CDR3: CASSFGLGTLRPEQYF
DNA: TGTGCCAGCAGTTTCGGGCTTGGGACACTTCGTCCCGAGCAGTACTTC

J: TRBJ1-2
D: TRBD1
size: few
V: TRBV6-2/TRBV6-3
CDR3: CASSSGGVNYGYTF
DNA: TGTGCCAGCAGCTCAGGGGGCGTCAACTATGGCTACACCTTC

J: TRBJ2-7
D: TRBD1
size: few
V: TRBV5-5
CDR3: CASSGDSHEQYF
DNA: TGTGCCAGCAGCGGGGACAGCCACGAGCAGTACTTC

J: TRBJ1-6
D: TRBD1
size: once
V: TRBV27
CDR3: CASKTTGARWNSPLHF
DNA: TGTGCCAGCAAGACTACAGGGGCCCGGTGGAATTCACCCCTCCACTTT

J: TRBJ1-1
D: TRBD1
size: -
V: TRBV18
CDR3: CASSPRQGAQNTEAFF
DNA: TGTGCCAGCTCCCCCAGACAGGGGGCGCAGAACACTGAAGCTTTCTTT

J: TRBJ2-7
D: TRBD2
size: -
V: TRBV4-3
CDR3: CASSQDGTTTTSRQYF
DNA: TGCGCCAGCAGCCAAGATGGGACTACCACTACGAGCAGGCAGTACTTC

J: TRBJ1-1
D: TRBD1
size: -
V: TRBV11-2
CDR3: CASSLGTGNTEAFF
DNA: TGTGCCAGCAGCTTAGGGACAGGGAACACTGAAGCTTTCTTT

J: TRBJ2-1
D: TRBD2
size: -
V: TRBV5-1
CDR3: CASSSELAGAQFF
DNA: TGCGCCAGCAGCTCGGAACTAGCGGGAGCGCAGTTCTTC

J: TRBJ1-3
D: TRBD1
size: -
V: TRBV3-1/TRBV3-2
CDR3: CASSQGYGQDGNTIYF
DNA: TGTGCCAGCAGCCAAGGGTACGGACAGGACGGAAACACCATATATTTT

J: TRBJ2-4
D: -
size: -
V: TRBV7-8
CDR3: CASSLMGRAKNIQYF
DNA: TGTGCCAGCAGCTTAATGGGCAGAGCCAAAAACATTCAGTACTTC

J: TRBJ2-7
D: TRBD2
size: -
V: TRBV3-1/TRBV3-2
CDR3: CASGGENSYEQYF
DNA: TGTGCCAGCGGGGGGGAAAACTCCTACGAGCAGTACTTC

J: TRBJ2-3
D: TRBD2
size: -
V: TRBV7-2
CDR3: CASSPPGLAETDTQYF
DNA: TGTGCCAGCAGCCCCCCGGGACTAGCGGAGACAGATACGCAGTATTTT

J: TRBJ2-1
D: TRBD2
size: -
V: TRBV5-1
CDR3: CASSLAASGGTNEQFF
DNA: TGCGCCAGCAGCTTGGCGGCTAGCGGGGGGACCAATGAGCAGTTCTTC

J: TRBJ1-1
D: -
size: once
V: TRBV20-1
CDR3: CSVGGNTEAFF
DNA: TGCAGCGTGGGAGGGAACACTGAAGCTTTCTTT

J: TRBJ2-7
D: TRBD1
size: -
V: TRBV7-9
CDR3: CASSIPGQGANEQYF
DNA: TGTGCCAGCAGTATACCGGGACAGGGGGCCAACGAGCAGTACTTC

J: TRBJ2-2
D: -
size: -
V: TRBV2
CDR3: CASSGWAGGRRNTGELFF
DNA: TGTGCCAGCAGTGGATGGGCCGGGGGGCGCCGGAACACCGGGGAGCTGTTTTTT

J: TRBJ1-1
D: -
size: -
V: TRBV27
CDR3: CASSFGRGGAEAFF
DNA: TGTGCCAGCAGTTTCGGACGGGGGGGGGCTGAAGCTTTCTTT

J: TRBJ1-1
D: -
size: -
V: TRBV13
CDR3: CASSTQGRATEAFF
DNA: TGTGCCAGCAGCACACAGGGTAGGGCCACTGAAGCTTTCTTT

J: TRBJ1-4
D: TRBD1
size: -
V: TRBV30
CDR3: CACKDRVTNEKLFF
DNA: TGTGCCTGCAAGGACAGGGTGACTAATGAAAAACTGTTTTTT

J: TRBJ2-5
D: TRBD2
size: -
V: TRBV6-5
CDR3: CASSYTAGGKQETQYF
DNA: TGTGCCAGCAGTTACACGGCGGGGGGAAAACAAGAGACCCAGTACTTC